These T cell receptor beta chains were read from a single sample in a study of cytomegalovirus exposure and HLA in healthy donors. Assay used: immunoSEQ multiplex PCR; TCRdb lists only in-frame clones, some missing. This sample has around 130,000 clones; around 70% occur once, and the top ten carry 2.1%. Sequenced: PBMCs. These receptors all come from a woman in her forties in good health and CMV-seropositive. The conserved cysteine and the conserved F or W are not part of the CDR3 here.

v_call: TRBV6-5
cdr3_length: 12
j_call: TRBJ1-6
cdr3_aa: ASSPTAGNSPLH

v_call: TRBV5-1
cdr3_length: 13
j_call: TRBJ2-7
cdr3_aa: ASSPTGGRVDEQY

v_call: TRBV13
cdr3_length: 15
j_call: TRBJ2-2
cdr3_aa: ASSLVSGRRDTGELF

v_call: TRBV11-2
cdr3_length: 12
j_call: TRBJ1-1
cdr3_aa: ASSWRTGNTEAF

v_call: TRBV10-3
cdr3_length: 13
j_call: TRBJ2-1
cdr3_aa: AIGSSGLAYNEQF

v_call: TRBV4-3
cdr3_length: 12
j_call: TRBJ1-2
cdr3_aa: ASSQVEGDYGYA

v_call: TRBV4-3
cdr3_length: 14
j_call: TRBJ1-2
cdr3_aa: ASSQNAPGQGYGYT

v_call: TRBV28
cdr3_length: 10
j_call: TRBJ1-2
cdr3_aa: ASSYQGFGPA

v_call: TRBV7-2
cdr3_length: 14
j_call: TRBJ2-5
cdr3_aa: ASSLSLGLFSETQY

v_call: TRBV18
cdr3_length: 13
j_call: TRBJ2-1
cdr3_aa: ASSEGLAGYNEQF

v_call: TRBV7-9
cdr3_length: 16
j_call: TRBJ2-1
cdr3_aa: ASSLGASGGAFYNEQF

v_call: TRBV28
cdr3_length: 13
j_call: TRBJ2-2
cdr3_aa: ASSLRLAGTGELF

v_call: TRBV9
cdr3_length: 15
j_call: TRBJ2-1
cdr3_aa: ASSPRFGAGGYNEQF

v_call: TRBV5-1
cdr3_length: 13
j_call: TRBJ2-7
cdr3_aa: ASSSEGQGKREQY

v_call: TRBV4-3
cdr3_length: 14
j_call: TRBJ2-2
cdr3_aa: ASSSATSGGTGELF

v_call: TRBV6-5
cdr3_length: 10
j_call: TRBJ1-1
cdr3_aa: ASSRGDTEAF

v_call: TRBV5-1
cdr3_length: 12
j_call: TRBJ1-2
cdr3_aa: ASSWNSDSHGYT

v_call: TRBV9
cdr3_length: 12
j_call: TRBJ1-1
cdr3_aa: ASSFQGVDTEAF

v_call: TRBV2
cdr3_length: 14
j_call: TRBJ2-1
cdr3_aa: ASSERRSPSYNEQF

v_call: TRBV11-2
cdr3_length: 11
j_call: TRBJ1-2
cdr3_aa: ASSSQGVGGYT

v_call: TRBV11-2
cdr3_length: 15
j_call: TRBJ1-2
cdr3_aa: ASSSLDPPGGPYGYT

v_call: TRBV28
cdr3_length: 13
j_call: TRBJ1-1
cdr3_aa: ASSLYGAGNTEAF